Included here is one TCR beta chain sequence, with context. Its antigen is unidentified. RNA transcripts were the source from which TCR beta CDR3 regions were amplified. After a first-round RT-PCR with HTBI primers, a second-round multiplex PCR was run. TCRdb itself ran the multiplex PCR reads through MiXCR, one entry per CDR3 protein. The sample consists of 300,000 or so distinct CDR3 sequences, roughly 16% of them appearing once. This sample was included in a study of Graves' ophthalmopathy and Graves' hyperthyroidism. Study-wide context: Peripheral blood samples were taken at initial diagnosis, before any treatment.

Those donors who had ophthalmopathy presented with moderate-to-severe activity, a CAS of ≥3, a NOSPECS of ≥4 and a duration under 3 months. Orbital computed tomography, together with clinical symptoms, serum thyroxine, TRAb and thyroid ultrasound, was used for diagnosis. Study-level results: Blood was where most expanded thyroid clonotypes above 0.001 frequency also turned up.

CDR3 size: 17 residues. J gave up 4 bases and V 6 bases, and 7 bases lay outside the gene matches. Germline V gives CDR1 SGHAT, CDR2 FQNNGV. The gene calls are TRBV11-2 and TRBJ2-2; 14 nucleotides agree with TRBD2. What was sequenced was peripheral blood. The sequence was collected from an adult man with Graves' ophthalmopathy. The DNA of the CDR3 is TGTGCCAGCAGGGAAAGGACTAGCGGGGGGCTCACCGGGGAGCTGTTTTTT. Protein: CASRERTSGGLTGELFF.